Below are 17 T cell receptor beta chains sequenced from a single sample in a study of response to subunit inactivated influenza vaccine. TCRdb redid the calling of the RT-PCR reads with MiXCR, one entry per CDR3 protein. This sample yields around 520,000 distinct CDR3 sequences, of which roughly 27% are seen a single time; around 1.8% belongs to the top ten. The specimen comprised CD4+ T cells sorted from PBMCs, sampled around 5 days after vaccination. The receptors were sampled from a middle-aged man who received an inactivated influenza vaccine.

This clonotype was detected only a few times. This sequence joins TRBV15 and TRBJ1-1; D call uncertain. CDR1 and CDR2 from the germline V gene are LNHNV and YYDKDF (reference sequence). The V end was cut by 0 bases, the J end by 6 bases, with 11 bases between. The CDR3 is made up of 14 amino acids. CDR3 protein: CATSRDERSSEAFF. The CDR3 region has the DNA TGTGCCACCAGCAGAGACGAAAGGTCCTCTGAAGCTTTCTTT.

V and J are TRBV3-1 and TRBJ2-7, with 9 nucleotides matching TRBD2. V lost 1 base and J lost 4; bases outside the gene matches: 5. Per the germline V gene, CDR1 is LGHDT and CDR2 is YNNKEL (reference sequence). The CDR3 is made up of 15 amino acids. The CDR3, as DNA: TGTGCCAGCAGCCAAGGATCCAGCGGGAGGTACGAGCAGTACTTC. Protein product: CASSQGSSGRYEQYF.

This clonotype was observed once. The rearrangement joins TRBV20-1 to TRBJ2-4, with no clear D. The CDR3 consists of 10 residues. Germline V gives CDR1 DFQATT, CDR2 SNEGSKA (reference sequence). V lost 5 bases to trimming and J lost 7 bases, with 6 bases between them. DNA of the CDR3: TGCAGTGCTCTTGCGAACATTCAGTACTTC. As protein: CSALANIQYF.

The sample holds many counts of this clonotype. V usage is TRBV3-1 and J usage is TRBJ2-1; the match to TRBD1 covers 7 bases. V dropped 2 bases and J dropped 9; count of bases not matched to a gene: 7. Germline V gives CDR1 LGHDT, CDR2 YNNKEL (reference sequence). The CDR3 length is 14 residues. The CDR3 DNA reads TGTGCCAGCAGCCAATTCAACAGGGGAGCTGAGCAGTTCTTC. It encodes CASSQFNRGAEQFF.

DNA of the CDR3: TGCAGCTCTTTACAGGGGTACGAGCAGTACTTC. This encodes CSSLQGYEQYF. The chain recombines TRBV29-1 with TRBJ2-7, with 7 bases aligning to TRBD1. V gave up 8 bases and J gave up 4 bases; unmatched junction bases: 5. CDR3 length: 11 amino acids. Germline CDR1 reads SQVTM; CDR2 reads ANQGSEA.

The chain has TRBV28 and TRBJ1-1; D is ambiguous. Germline assignment: CDR1 MDHEN and CDR2 SYDVKM. CDR3 length equals 13 residues. Trimming shortened V by 4 bases and J by 0 bases, and 6 bases separated the two germline ends. The DNA for the CDR3 is TGTGCCAGCAGTTCCGGGATGAACACTGAAGCTTTCTTT. Translated, it gives CASSSGMNTEAFF.

In its sample, this clonotype was seen a few times. This chain connects TRBV6-6 to TRBJ2-1; D possibly corresponds to TRBD2 (5 bases). The CDR3 is made up of 13 amino acids. CDR1 and CDR2 (germline): MNHNY, SVGAGI (reference sequence). Trimming cost V 0 bases and J 7 bases, with 7 bases left between them. CDR3 nucleotide sequence: TGTGCCAGCAGTTACTCGAGAGGGAATGAGCAGTTCTTC. As protein: CASSYSRGNEQFF.

This clonotype was observed a few times. The gene calls are TRBV7-2 and TRBJ2-7; perhaps TRBD1 as D (5 bases). V was clipped by 2 bases and J by 2 bases, with 13 bases between them. Germline V gene lookup returns CDR1 SGHTA and CDR2 FQGNSA. The CDR3 loop spans 15 amino acids. The CDR3 region is CASSLMLAGPYEQYF. The CDR3 DNA is TGTGCCAGCAGCTTAATGCTGGCAGGGCCCTACGAGCAGTACTTC.

This clonotype was counted between two and nine times. This rearrangement joins TRBV6-2 or TRBV6-3 to TRBJ2-2, with TRBD1 identical over 8 bases. V was clipped by 7 bases and J by 7 bases; unmatched bases: 5. The CDR3 runs 13 residues. The V gene's germline CDR1 is MNHEY and CDR2 SVGEGT. CDR3 amino acids: CASKTQGDGELFF. The CDR3 DNA follows: TGTGCCAGCAAAACACAGGGGGACGGGGAGCTGTTTTTT.

This sequence joins TRBV5-1 and TRBJ2-7; 8 bases match TRBD1. V lost 0 bases, J lost 5 bases, and 7 bases stayed unmatched. The length of the CDR3 is 15 residues. Germline assignment: CDR1 SGHRS and CDR2 YFSETQ. CDR3 sequence (DNA): TGCGCCAGCAGCTTGGGACAGGGGTCGAACGACGAGCAGTACTTC. Translating gives CASSLGQGSNDEQYF.

The table lists this clonotype with many counts. This chain connects TRBV7-9 to TRBJ1-1; D not resolved. The V end was cut by 5 bases, the J end by 0 bases, with 7 bases between. In germline, CDR1 is SEHNR, CDR2 FQNEAQ (reference sequence). The CDR3 covers 13 residues. The CDR3 sequence is CASSLTVNTEAFF. CDR3 in DNA: TGTGCCAGCAGCCTCACAGTGAACACTGAAGCTTTCTTT.

CDR3 amino acids: CSAGGLAGESEQFF. CDR3 in DNA: TGCAGTGCAGGGGGACTAGCGGGAGAAAGTGAGCAGTTCTTC. This chain connects TRBV20-1 to TRBJ2-1, with 14 positions matching TRBD2. The CDR3 is made up of 14 amino acids. Germline V lookup: CDR1 DFQATT, CDR2 SNEGSKA (reference sequence). The J segment lost 9 bases and the V segment lost 6 bases, leaving 7 bases of the junction unmatched.

The gene calls are TRBV12-3 or TRBV12-4 and TRBJ1-1, with D maybe TRBD1 (5 bases). V was shortened by 3 bases and J by 4 bases, with 9 bases between the two germline ends. This CDR3 is built from 13 residues. CDR3 nucleotide sequence: TGTGCCAGCAGTTTTGGTGGGGGCACTGAAGCTTTCTTT. It specifies CASSFGGGTEAFF.

Comment on this clonotype: At one end the junction does not follow the germline gene, possibly because of a read error. The rearrangement joins TRBV5-1 to TRBJ2-7; 10 bases match TRBD2. The CDR3 sequence is 16 residues long. CDR1 is SGHRS, CDR2 YFSETQ, per germline. The CDR3 coding sequence is TGTGCCAGCAGCCTAGGTAGCGGGGGGAGCTCCTACGAGCAGTACTTC. It specifies CASSLGSGGSSYEQYF.

The chain combines TRBV6-1 with TRBJ1-6, with a tentative D call TRBD1 (6 bases). The CDR3 runs 15 residues. Trimming stripped 6 bases from V and 0 bases from J, with 9 bases between. The germline CDR1 and CDR2 sequences are MNHNS and SASEGT. For the CDR3, the DNA is TGTGCCAGCAGACCGGACAGCTCCTATAATTCACCCCTCCACTTT. This codes for CASRPDSSYNSPLHF.

As concerns this clonotype: A read error may account for a junction end that differs from germline. This chain joins TRBV11-1 and TRBJ2-1; 11 positions match TRBD1. Germline V CDR1 and CDR2: SGHAT, FQDESV (reference sequence). The CDR3 length is 13 residues. CDR3 protein: CASSLDRGHEQLF. In DNA form, the CDR3 reads TGTGCCAGCAGCCTGGACAGGGGGCATGAGCAGCTCTTC. Full variable domain (missing parts from reference TRBV11-1 and TRBJ2-1): EAEVAQSPRYKITEKSQAVAFWCDPISGHATLYWYRQILGQGPELLVQFQDESVVDDSQLPKDRFSAERLKGVDSTLKIQPAELGDSAMYLCASSLDRGHEQLFGPGTRLTVL.

Worth noting for this clonotype: A much larger clone differs from this one at a single base, so this may be a read error. The V gene is TRBV7-6, the J gene TRBJ2-3; 8 bases line up with TRBD1. V lost 5 bases, J lost 6 bases, and 1 base stayed unmatched. The CDR3 runs to 12 residues. CDR1 and CDR2 (germline): SGHVS, FNYEAQ. The CDR3 region is CASSTGGDTQYF. In nucleotides, the CDR3 is TGTGCCAGCAGCACAGGGGGGGATACGCAGTATTTT.